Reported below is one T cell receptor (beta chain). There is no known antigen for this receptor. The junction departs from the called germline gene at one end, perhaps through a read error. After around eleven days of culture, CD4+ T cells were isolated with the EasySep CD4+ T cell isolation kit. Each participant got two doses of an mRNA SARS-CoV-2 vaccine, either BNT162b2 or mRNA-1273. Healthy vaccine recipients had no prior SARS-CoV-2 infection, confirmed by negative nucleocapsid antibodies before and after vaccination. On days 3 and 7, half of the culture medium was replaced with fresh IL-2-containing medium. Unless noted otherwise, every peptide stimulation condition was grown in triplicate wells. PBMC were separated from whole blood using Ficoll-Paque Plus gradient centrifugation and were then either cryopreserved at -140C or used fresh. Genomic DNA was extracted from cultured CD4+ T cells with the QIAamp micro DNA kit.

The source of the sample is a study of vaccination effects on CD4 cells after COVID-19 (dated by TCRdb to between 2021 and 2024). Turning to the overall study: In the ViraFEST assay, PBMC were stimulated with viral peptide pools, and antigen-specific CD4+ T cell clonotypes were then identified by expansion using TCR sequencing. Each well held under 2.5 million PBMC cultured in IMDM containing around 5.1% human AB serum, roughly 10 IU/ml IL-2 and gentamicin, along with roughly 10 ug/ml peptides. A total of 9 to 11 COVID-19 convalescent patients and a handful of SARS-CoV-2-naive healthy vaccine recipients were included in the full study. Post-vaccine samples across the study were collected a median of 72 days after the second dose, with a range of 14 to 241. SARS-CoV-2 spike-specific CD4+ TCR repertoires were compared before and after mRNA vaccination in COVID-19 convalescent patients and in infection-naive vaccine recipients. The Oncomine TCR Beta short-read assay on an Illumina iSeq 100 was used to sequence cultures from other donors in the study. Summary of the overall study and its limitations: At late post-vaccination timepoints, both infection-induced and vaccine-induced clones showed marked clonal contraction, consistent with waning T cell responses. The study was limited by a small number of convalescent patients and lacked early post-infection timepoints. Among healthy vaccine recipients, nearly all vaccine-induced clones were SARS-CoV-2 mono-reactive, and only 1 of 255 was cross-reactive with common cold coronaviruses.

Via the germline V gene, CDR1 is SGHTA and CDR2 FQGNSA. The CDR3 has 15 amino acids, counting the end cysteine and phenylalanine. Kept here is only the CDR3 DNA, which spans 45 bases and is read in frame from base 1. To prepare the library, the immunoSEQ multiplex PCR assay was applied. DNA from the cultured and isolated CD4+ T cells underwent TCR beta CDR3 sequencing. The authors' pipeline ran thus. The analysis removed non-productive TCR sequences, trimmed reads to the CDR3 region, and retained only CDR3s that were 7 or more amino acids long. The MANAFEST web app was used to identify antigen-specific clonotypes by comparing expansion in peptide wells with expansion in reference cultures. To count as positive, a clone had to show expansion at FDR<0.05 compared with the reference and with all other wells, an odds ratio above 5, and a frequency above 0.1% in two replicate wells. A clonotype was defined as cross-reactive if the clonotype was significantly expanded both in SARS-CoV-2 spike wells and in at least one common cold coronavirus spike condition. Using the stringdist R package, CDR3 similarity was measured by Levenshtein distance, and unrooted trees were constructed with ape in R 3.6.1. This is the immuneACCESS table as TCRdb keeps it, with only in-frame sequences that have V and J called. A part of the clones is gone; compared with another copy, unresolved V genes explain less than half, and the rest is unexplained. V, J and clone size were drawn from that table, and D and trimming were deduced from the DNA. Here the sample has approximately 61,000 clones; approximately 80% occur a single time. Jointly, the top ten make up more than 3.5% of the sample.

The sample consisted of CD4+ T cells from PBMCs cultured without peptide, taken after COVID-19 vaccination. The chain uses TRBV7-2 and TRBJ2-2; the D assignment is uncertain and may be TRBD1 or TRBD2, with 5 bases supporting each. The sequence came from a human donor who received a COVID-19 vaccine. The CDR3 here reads CASSLEGPLPGELFF. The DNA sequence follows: TGTGCCAGCAGTTTAGAGGGGCCCTTACCCGGGGAGCTGTTTTTT.